A selection of T cell receptor beta chains follows, all from one sample in a study of CD8 T cells in ankylosing spondylitis. TCRdb processed the 5' RACE reads anew with MiXCR; each CDR3 protein has one entry. The profile shows roughly 490,000 distinct CDR3 sequences, about 5.2% of them singletons. Sequencing input: blood, either unsorted or a sorted T cell fraction (not recorded which). The receptors were gathered from a male donor with ankylosing spondylitis. CDR3s include the opening cysteine and the closing phenylalanine or tryptophan. D genes are given only for firm matches. The size field is filled for only some rows; it gives once, few, many or a size class.

>TRBV20-1|TRBJ1-4|.|many|13
TGCAGTGCTAACAGGGAGGTTAATGAAAAACTGTTTTTT
CSANREVNEKLFF
>TRBV4-1|TRBJ2-3|.|many|14
TGCGCCAGCAGCCATGGCTACTTCACAGATACGCAGTATTTT
CASSHGYFTDTQYF
>TRBV5-1|TRBJ2-1|.|.|15
TGCGCCAGCTCCCTTACCGGGGCCTCCTACAATGAGCAGTTCTTC
CASSLTGASYNEQFF
>TRBV11-2|TRBJ2-1|.|few|15
TGTGCCAGCAGCCCCTCTAGGGGTCGCGGCAATGAGCAGTTCTTC
CASSPSRGRGNEQFF
>TRBV12-3/TRBV12-4|TRBJ2-7|TRBD1|many|16
TGTGCCAGCAGTTTGGCCCGGGACAGGGATCGTTACGAGCAGTACTTC
CASSLARDRDRYEQYF
>TRBV12-3/TRBV12-4|TRBJ1-2|.|many|14
TGTGCCAGCAGCCTGAGGCCTAAGGCGTATGGCTACACCTTC
CASSLRPKAYGYTF
>TRBV9|TRBJ1-2|.|many|14
TGTGCCAGCAGCGTGGGACGGGGTATTCATGGCTACACCTTC
CASSVGRGIHGYTF
>TRBV29-1|TRBJ2-5|.|many|11
TGCAGCGTGAGGACTCAAGAGACCCAGTACTTC
CSVRTQETQYF
>TRBV11-2|TRBJ2-1|.|few|13
TGTGCCAGCAGACCCGAAGGCCTCAATGAGCAGTTCTTC
CASRPEGLNEQFF
>TRBV20-1|TRBJ2-1|TRBD2|.|16
TGCTGTGCTAGACCGCATCGACTAGCGGGGGCAAATGAGCAGTTCTTC
CCARPHRLAGANEQFF
>TRBV3-1|TRBJ2-1|TRBD2|.|17
TGTGCCAGCAGCCACCCCCGCGGGGGGGCAGCCTACAATGAGCAGTTCTTC
CASSHPRGGAAYNEQFF
>TRBV5-1|TRBJ2-6|TRBD1|many|16
TGCGCCAGCAGCTTGGGGGACAGATCTGGGGCCAACGTCCTGACTTTC
CASSLGDRSGANVLTF
>TRBV11-2|TRBJ2-5|.|many|14
TGTGCCAGCATGCAAGGGACTTTCGAAGAGACCCAGTACTTC
CASMQGTFEETQYF
>TRBV20-1|TRBJ1-2|.|.|11
TGCAGTGCACGAGGGTGGGAAGGCTACACCTTC
CSARGWEGYTF
>TRBV20-1|TRBJ2-5|.|many|14
TGCAGTGCTAGGGGGAGGACTGTTCGGGAGACCCAGTACTTC
CSARGRTVRETQYF
>TRBV6-1|TRBJ1-2|.|many|16
TGTGCCAGCAGTGAAGCGAGACCAGGACGGGCATATGGCTACACCTTC
CASSEARPGRAYGYTF
>TRBV7-2|TRBJ2-5|.|many|13
TGTGCCAGCAGCGGAACAGGGATGCAGACCCAGTACTTC
CASSGTGMQTQYF
>TRBV12-3/TRBV12-4|TRBJ2-6|.|many|17
TGTGCCAGCAGTTTAAGGGTTTGGACGTCTGGGGCCAACGTCCTGACTTTC
CASSLRVWTSGANVLTF
>TRBV7-9|TRBJ2-3|.|many|15
TGTGCCAGCAGCCGCCTTCGGTCTAGCACAGATACGCAGTATTTT
CASSRLRSSTDTQYF
>TRBV20-1|TRBJ1-4|.|many|14
TGCAGTGCTAGAGCCCGGGACGGGAATGAAAAACTGTTTTTT
CSARARDGNEKLFF
>TRBV20-1|TRBJ1-5|.|many|14
TGCAGTGCTACCCGGGGCCTTCTTGGGGGGCCCCAGCATTTT
CSATRGLLGGPQHF
>TRBV5-1|TRBJ2-7|.|many|14
TGCGCCAGCAGCTTGGACGCGACGAGTTACGAGCAGTACTTC
CASSLDATSYEQYF
>TRBV7-2|TRBJ2-3|TRBD1|many|14
TGTGCCAGCAGCTTGGACAGGGGGCTAGATACGCAGTATTTT
CASSLDRGLDTQYF
>TRBV5-1|TRBJ2-6|.|many|17
TGCGCCAGCAGCTTTTCAGCCCGAGCCTCTGGGGCCAACGTCCTGACTTTC
CASSFSARASGANVLTF
>TRBV7-9|TRBJ2-3|.|many|17
TGTGCCAGCAGCTCTACCGAGGACCGGACGAGCACAGATACGCAGTATTTT
CASSSTEDRTSTDTQYF
>TRBV7-9|TRBJ1-4|TRBD1|many|15
TGTGCCAGCAGCTTACCGGGACAGGGGGAAGAAAAACTGTTTTTT
CASSLPGQGEEKLFF
>TRBV7-9|TRBJ2-7|.|few|16
TGTGCCAGCAGCTTAGGGGCAGGACGTCCTTTCTACGAGCAGTACTTC
CASSLGAGRPFYEQYF